This T cell receptor beta chain is drawn from a study of T cells in Graves' hyperthyroidism and ophthalmopathy. General study findings and limits: A model of 13 V-J pairs discriminated ophthalmopathy from stable hyperthyroidism.

This clonotype was recorded many times. What it binds is not known. Amplification of TCR beta CDR3 regions used RNA as the template. The study used the HTBI primer set for a first-round RT-PCR of the TCR CDR3. TCRdb re-called the multiplex PCR reads with MiXCR, one entry per CDR3 protein. The data hold 350,000 to 400,000 distinct CDR3 sequences, with under 20% observed a single time. Graves' hyperthyroidism showing no ophthalmopathy progression within 18 months was considered stable. Among the patients, aged 18 to 65, hyperthyroidism was newly diagnosed and had lasted under 2 months. For the diagnoses, clinical symptoms, serum thyroxine and TRAb, thyroid ultrasound and orbital computed tomography were used. CDR3 length: 14 residues. The V gene lost 7 bases and the J gene lost 1 base, with 13 bases spanning the gap. Germline CDR1 and CDR2: SNHLY and FYNNEI.

The receptor was derived from a woman aged 18 to 35 with Graves' hyperthyroidism. The sequenced sample was blood. This rearrangement joins TRBV2 to TRBJ1-1; D is ambiguous. The CDR3 sequence: CASNLEGWNTEAFF. The CDR3 DNA sequence: TGTGCCAGCAATCTGGAGGGTTGGAACACTGAAGCTTTCTTT. Supplemented by reference TRBV2 and TRBJ1-1, the full variable domain reads EPEVTQTPSHQVTQMGQEVILRCVPISNHLYFYWYRQILGQKVEFLVSFYNNEISEKSEIFDDQFSVERPDGSNFTLKIRSTKLEDSAMYFCASNLEGWNTEAFFGQGTRLTVV.